These T cell receptor beta chains were read from a single sample in a study of blood T cell repertoires in COVID-19. Clones were read by immunoSEQ multiplex PCR, and TCRdb kept only the in-frame ones, dropping some. The table records nearly 55,000 clones, 86% of them present only once. The sample comprised peripheral blood. These receptors came from a man in his 70s with active COVID-19. Both conserved end residues are part of each CDR3. A D gene is named only where the DNA matches it firmly. Size values are once, few and many counts, or a class for expanded clones, and some rows have none.

.,TRBV7-2,TRBJ1-2,.,CASSLAAGPSGGYTF,TGTGCCAGCAGCTTAGCGGCGGGTCCCTCGGGTGGCTACACCTTC
few,TRBV5-1,TRBJ2-7,TRBD2,CASSLGGGYEQYF,TGCGCCAGCAGCTTGGGCGGGGGCTACGAGCAGTACTTC
.,TRBV11-2,TRBJ1-2,.,CASSLGHPNYGYTF,TGTGCCAGCAGCTTAGGACACCCTAACTATGGCTACACCTTC
.,TRBV3-1/TRBV3-2,TRBJ2-5,TRBD1,CASSTRQGETQYF,TGTGCCAGCAGCACCAGACAGGGGGAGACCCAGTACTTC
.,TRBV19,TRBJ1-2,.,CASSGANGYTF,TGTGCCAGTAGCGGTGCGAATGGCTACACCTTC
.,TRBV29-1,TRBJ1-1,TRBD1,CSVGQGQTEAFF,TGCAGCGTGGGACAGGGGCAGACTGAAGCTTTCTTT
.,TRBV30,TRBJ1-3,.,CAWTGDAGNTIYF,TGTGCCTGGACAGGGGACGCTGGAAACACCATATATTTT
.,TRBV6-5,TRBJ2-1,TRBD1,CASRTGEVYNEQFF,TGTGCCAGCAGGACAGGGGAAGTCTACAATGAGCAGTTCTTC
.,TRBV20-1,TRBJ1-5,.,CSASTEFNQPQHF,TGCAGTGCTAGTACAGAATTCAATCAGCCCCAGCATTTT
.,TRBV7-9,TRBJ2-5,.,CASKSSVETQYF,TGTGCCAGCAAATCAAGCGTGGAGACCCAGTACTTC
.,TRBV27,TRBJ2-7,TRBD1,CASTPWDRAPYEQYF,TGTGCCAGCACCCCCTGGGACAGGGCCCCCTACGAGCAGTACTTC
.,TRBV7-2,TRBJ2-3,TRBD2,CASSLVVLAGVTDTQYF,TGTGCCAGCAGCTTAGTGGTCCTAGCGGGGGTGACAGATACGCAGTATTTT
.,TRBV5-3,TRBJ1-3,.,CARSPEPGRQYGNTIYF,TGTGCCAGAAGCCCCGAACCCGGGCGACAGTATGGAAACACCATATATTTT
.,TRBV15,TRBJ1-5,.,CATSRASTSAQHF,TGTGCCACCAGCAGGGCCTCGACTTCGGCCCAGCATTTT
.,TRBV2,TRBJ1-6,TRBD1,CASRQGSPLHF,TGTGCCAGTCGACAGGGTTCACCCCTCCACTTT
.,TRBV15,TRBJ2-1,.,CATSRGQVREQFF,TGTGCCACCAGCAGAGGACAGGTGAGAGAGCAGTTCTTC
.,TRBV5-1,TRBJ1-2,TRBD1,CASSPSGTGFVGYTF,TGCGCCAGCAGCCCCTCGGGGACAGGGTTCGTCGGCTACACCTTC
.,TRBV10-3,TRBJ2-5,.,CAISESSPTGILTQYF,TGTGCCATCAGTGAGTCGTCACCAACAGGGATTTTGACCCAGTACTTC
.,TRBV30,TRBJ1-1,.,CAWSRQVAEAFF,TGTGCCTGGAGTAGACAGGTAGCGGAAGCTTTCTTT
.,TRBV5-1,TRBJ2-5,TRBD1,CASSLGQGPRETQYF,TGCGCCAGCAGCTTGGGACAGGGGCCGCGCGAGACCCAGTACTTC
.,TRBV24-1,TRBJ2-2,.,CATSSGGEGTGELFF,TGTGCCACCAGTAGCGGAGGGGAAGGGACCGGGGAGCTGTTTTTT
.,TRBV7-2,TRBJ1-1,TRBD1,CASSPGTANTEAFF,TGTGCCAGCAGCCCTGGGACAGCAAACACTGAAGCTTTCTTT
.,TRBV5-4,TRBJ2-7,.,CASSPPQGRSYEQYF,TGTGCCAGCAGCCCCCCCCAGGGGCGCTCCTACGAGCAGTACTTC
.,TRBV5-4,TRBJ2-5,.,CASSKPAETETQYF,TGTGCCAGCAGCAAACCGGCGGAAACAGAGACCCAGTACTTC
.,TRBV11-2,TRBJ1-2,.,CASSLAAGATGYTF,TGTGCCAGCAGCTTAGCGGCAGGGGCTACTGGCTACACCTTC
.,TRBV29-1,TRBJ1-1,.,CSELAPQNTEAFF,TGCAGCGAATTGGCACCTCAGAACACTGAAGCTTTCTTT
.,TRBV7-9,TRBJ2-1,.,CASSPIGVYNEQFF,TGTGCCAGCAGCCCGATAGGGGTCTACAATGAGCAGTTCTTC
.,TRBV18,TRBJ1-5,.,CASSLTTREPQHF,TGTGCCAGCTCACTCACTACCAGGGAGCCCCAGCATTTT
.,TRBV30,TRBJ1-6,.,CAWSARSNSPLHF,TGTGCCTGGAGTGCCAGATCGAATTCACCCCTCCACTTT
.,TRBV3-1/TRBV3-2,TRBJ1-2,TRBD1,CASSLYGQGRDGYTF,TGTGCCAGCAGCCTATACGGACAGGGAAGAGATGGCTACACCTTC
.,TRBV3-1/TRBV3-2,TRBJ1-5,TRBD1,CASSWGQGSNQPQHF,TGTGCCAGCAGCTGGGGACAGGGGAGCAATCAGCCCCAGCATTTT
.,TRBV6-4,TRBJ2-7,.,CASSDGAGNEQYF,TGTGCCAGCAGTGACGGGGCAGGAAACGAGCAGTACTTC
few,TRBV11-3,TRBJ1-1,.,CASSLAGRVGTEAFF,TGTGCCAGCAGCTTAGCCGGCAGGGTCGGCACTGAAGCTTTCTTT
.,TRBV4-3,TRBJ1-3,TRBD1,CASSQLDRGLSGNTIYF,TGCGCCAGCAGCCAACTGGACAGGGGGCTTTCCGGAAACACCATATATTTT
.,TRBV21-1,TRBJ1-5,.,CASSKERQVRSGGHF,TGTGCCAGCAGCAAAGAGCGCCAGGTGAGGTCCGGGGGGCATTTT
.,TRBV6-5,TRBJ2-7,TRBD1,CASSYSGTDHSYEQYF,TGTGCCAGCAGTTACTCGGGGACAGATCACTCCTACGAGCAGTACTTC
.,TRBV27,TRBJ2-1,.,CASSRDTLYNEQFF,TGTGCCAGCAGCCGGGACACCCTCTACAATGAGCAGTTCTTC
.,TRBV7-3,TRBJ2-1,TRBD2,CASSTYGGGAQAEQFF,TGTGCCAGCAGCACCTACGGCGGGGGGGCCCAGGCGGAGCAGTTCTTC
.,TRBV6-5,TRBJ1-6,.,CASSYSSQGSSPLHF,TGTGCCAGCAGTTACTCATCTCAAGGGAGCTCACCCCTCCACTTT
.,TRBV28,TRBJ1-1,.,CASSLGQGHTEAFF,TGTGCCAGCAGTTTAGGGCAGGGTCACACTGAAGCTTTCTTT
.,TRBV10-2,TRBJ1-1,TRBD1,CASSGGQAREAFF,TGCGCCAGCAGTGGCGGACAGGCCCGTGAGGCTTTCTTT
.,TRBV3-1/TRBV3-2,TRBJ2-5,TRBD2,CASSQVASGGAETQYF,TGTGCCAGCAGCCAAGTTGCTAGCGGGGGGGCTGAGACCCAGTACTTC
few,TRBV3-1/TRBV3-2,TRBJ2-7,TRBD2,CASSQDGAGSSYEQYF,TGTGCCAGCAGCCAAGACGGAGCGGGGAGCTCCTACGAGCAGTACTTC
.,TRBV5-1,TRBJ2-4,TRBD1,CASSSGPSGTGSKNIQYF,TGCGCCAGCAGCTCGGGCCCTTCCGGGACAGGCTCAAAAAACATTCAGTACTTC
.,TRBV3-1/TRBV3-2,TRBJ1-4,.,CASSLRGNNEKLFF,TGTGCCAGCAGCTTAAGGGGGAATAACGAAAAACTGTTTTTT
few,TRBV7-9,TRBJ1-6,.,CASSSRRGLNSPLHF,TGTGCCAGCAGCTCCAGGCGGGGCTTGAATTCACCCCTCCACTTT
few,TRBV9,TRBJ2-5,.,CASSVGGETQYF,TGTGCCAGCAGCGTCGGAGGAGAGACCCAGTACTTC
.,TRBV7-9,TRBJ1-1,.,CASSSGLGLAFF,TGTGCCAGCAGCTCGGGACTGGGGTTAGCTTTCTTT
.,TRBV5-1,TRBJ2-7,.,CASSPGQMDWEQYF,TGCGCCAGCAGCCCCGGGCAGATGGACTGGGAGCAGTACTTC
.,TRBV6-5,TRBJ2-5,TRBD2,CASSLAGGGETQYF,TGTGCCAGCAGTCTAGCGGGGGGTGGAGAGACCCAGTACTTC
.,TRBV7-2,TRBJ1-6,.,CASSSSGLDSPLHF,TGTGCCAGCAGCTCCTCCGGGTTGGATTCACCCCTCCACTTT
.,TRBV9,TRBJ2-6,.,CASSDYRAGANVLTF,TGTGCCAGCAGCGACTACAGGGCTGGGGCCAACGTCCTGACTTTC
.,TRBV7-2,TRBJ2-1,.,CASSLNNYNEQFF,TGTGCCAGCAGCTTAAACAACTACAATGAGCAGTTCTTC
.,TRBV4-3,TRBJ1-5,.,CASSQEVGQPQHF,TGCGCCAGCAGCCAAGAGGTCGGTCAGCCCCAGCATTTT
.,TRBV7-2,TRBJ2-7,.,CASSSLGGWGSYEQYF,TGTGCCAGCAGCTCGCTGGGGGGTTGGGGTTCCTACGAGCAGTACTTC
.,TRBV6-4,TRBJ2-2,TRBD1,CASSPGTGETGELFF,TGTGCCAGCAGTCCCGGGACAGGGGAGACCGGGGAGCTGTTTTTT
.,TRBV7-2,TRBJ2-7,TRBD2,CASSFGRNEQYF,TGTGCCAGCAGTTTCGGGAGGAACGAGCAGTACTTC
.,TRBV21-1,TRBJ1-5,.,CASSKDKDGTGVLSNQPQHF,TGTGCCAGCAGCAAAGACAAGGACGGGACAGGGGTTTTAAGCAATCAGCCCCAGCATTTT
.,TRBV24-1,TRBJ1-5,.,CATWSGAYNQPQHF,TGTGCCACCTGGAGTGGGGCCTACAATCAGCCCCAGCATTTT